Listed below are T cell receptor beta chains from one sample, sequenced in a study of cytomegalovirus exposure and HLA in healthy donors. Assay: immunoSEQ multiplex PCR; the TCRdb copy retains only in-frame clones and omits some. The sample includes 100,000 to 150,000 clones, 65% to 75% of them seen just once. Source material: PBMCs. The receptor source for this set is a middle-aged man in good health and CMV-seropositive. Each CDR3 is given with its conserved first and last residue. D genes are given only for firm matches. Not every row has a clone size; where given, it reads once, few, many or a size class.

D,size,V,J,DNA,CDR3
TRBD1,once,TRBV6-5,TRBJ1-4,TGTGCCAGCAGCTACGGGACAGGGCGGAGGGAAAAACTGTTTTTT,CASSYGTGRREKLFF
TRBD1,-,TRBV19,TRBJ2-7,TGTGCCAGTAGTATTAGGGCGCAGGGGGCCTACGAGCAGTACTTC,CASSIRAQGAYEQYF
TRBD1,-,TRBV6-1,TRBJ1-5,TGTGCCAGCAACCCGACAGGGGGCCATCAGCCCCAGCATTTT,CASNPTGGHQPQHF
TRBD2,-,TRBV19,TRBJ2-1,TGTGCCAGTACCCCCACCGGGACTAGCGGGAGGAATGAGCAGTTCTTC,CASTPTGTSGRNEQFF
TRBD1,-,TRBV4-2,TRBJ2-6,TGTGCCAGCAGCCAAGATTATCAGGCGGGACAGGGGGCTACTGGGGCCAACGTCCTGACTTTC,CASSQDYQAGQGATGANVLTF
TRBD1,-,TRBV5-1,TRBJ1-1,TGCGCCAGCAGCAGGACAGGGGGCACTGAAGCTTTCTTT,CASSRTGGTEAFF
-,-,TRBV6-1,TRBJ1-5,TGTGCCAGCAGTGCGTCTTCAGGCAGCCTATACAATCAGCCCCAGCATTTT,CASSASSGSLYNQPQHF
-,-,TRBV5-4,TRBJ2-7,TGTGCCAGCAGCTTGGGGCGGGACGGGAACTACGAGCAGTACTTC,CASSLGRDGNYEQYF
TRBD1,-,TRBV5-1,TRBJ2-5,TGCGCCAGCAGCTCCGGGACAGGGCCCCAAGAGACCCAGTACTTC,CASSSGTGPQETQYF
-,few,TRBV9,TRBJ1-4,TGTGCCAGCAGCGTAGAAGATGCAAGGGTAGGGGAACTGTTTTTT,CASSVEDARVGELFF
-,-,TRBV27,TRBJ2-6,TGTGCCAGCAGCCTCAGCTCTGGGGCCAACGTCCTGACTTTC,CASSLSSGANVLTF
-,-,TRBV2,TRBJ2-7,TGTGCCAGCAGTGAATTGTCTAGCGTGAGCTCCTACGAGCAGTACTTC,CASSELSSVSSYEQYF
-,-,TRBV15,TRBJ2-1,TGTGCCACCAGCAGAGATTATGATGGGGACACCTCCTACAATGAGCAGTTCTTC,CATSRDYDGDTSYNEQFF
TRBD1,-,TRBV29-1,TRBJ2-5,TGCAGCGTCGGTACAGGGGCGATGAAAGAGACCCAGTACTTC,CSVGTGAMKETQYF
TRBD1,-,TRBV11-3,TRBJ2-1,TGTGCCAGCAGCCCAACCGGACAGGGGAGGAATGAGCAGTTCTTC,CASSPTGQGRNEQFF
TRBD2,once,TRBV5-1,TRBJ2-1,TGCGCCAGCAGCTTGATTAGCGGGAGTAATGAGCAGTTCTTC,CASSLISGSNEQFF
-,-,TRBV5-4,TRBJ2-6,TGTGCCAGCAGCCCTTTGTCGGTTTCTGGGGCCAACGTCCTGACTTTC,CASSPLSVSGANVLTF
TRBD1,-,TRBV5-8,TRBJ1-2,TGTGCCAGCAGCCCGCAGGGGGCGCAGAGAGGTGGCTACACCTTC,CASSPQGAQRGGYTF
TRBD1,-,TRBV7-2,TRBJ2-3,TGTGCCAGCAGCCGGTGGGACAGAGACACAGATACGCAGTATTTT,CASSRWDRDTDTQYF
TRBD2,-,TRBV6-4,TRBJ2-1,TGTGCCAGCAGTGAGGGGACTACAAACAATGAGCAGTTCTTC,CASSEGTTNNEQFF